Presented here are 17 T cell receptor beta chains from one specimen sequenced in a study of tumor-infiltrating lymphocytes in localized non-small cell lung cancer. TCRdb's table, derived via immunoSEQ multiplex PCR, lists solely in-frame clones and lacks some. The table records 12,000 to 15,000 clones, around two thirds of them present only once. Sequencing was performed on uninvolved lung tissue not adjacent to the tumor. Source of these receptors: a human donor with non-small cell lung cancer.

This clone was found a few times. CDR3 DNA sequence: TGTGCCAGTAGTATACTCGCTGGTCAGGGGAATGAGCAGTTCTTC. It specifies CASSILAGQGNEQFF. This sequence joins TRBV19 and TRBJ2-1; D is possibly TRBD1 (6 bases). The V and J ends lost 2 bases and 7 bases respectively, with 15 bases between them. Germline loops: CDR1 LNHDA, CDR2 SQIVND (reference sequence). CDR3 length equals 15 residues.

A few counts support this clone. The chain joins TRBV18 to TRBJ2-2; 8 nucleotides match TRBD2. Looked up from germline, CDR1 is KGHSH and CDR2 is LQKENI. This CDR3 spans 15 amino acids. V lost 3 bases and J lost 3; bases outside the gene matches: 3. Here the CDR3 reads CASSPTSDDTGELFF. The CDR3 nucleotides read TGTGCCAGCTCACCGACTAGCGACGACACCGGGGAGCTGTTTTTT.

This clone has more than one count but fewer than ten. V usage is TRBV10-3 and J usage is TRBJ2-3; 8 bases fit TRBD2. CDR3 length equals 13 residues. Germline V gives CDR1 ENHRY, CDR2 SYGVKD. V was clipped by 10 bases and J by 3 bases; unmatched bases: 6. In nucleotides, the CDR3 is TGTGCCACGCGGGGGGCCAGAACAGATACGCAGTATTTT. Its protein product is CATRGARTDTQYF.

This chain connects TRBV5-4 to TRBJ2-7; no clear D gene. Trimming cost V 2 bases and J 3 bases, with 9 bases left between them. CDR1 and CDR2 (germline): SGHNT, YYREEE (reference sequence). This CDR3 is built from 13 residues. The CDR3 bases are TGTGCCAGCAGCTTTCCAGGCTTCTACGAGCAGTACGTC. Its protein product is CASSFPGFYEQYV.

J is TRBJ1-1 and V is TRBV20-1; no definite D call. Per germline, CDR1 DFQATT and CDR2 SNEGSKA (reference sequence). The CDR3 totals 11 residues. Trimming removed 7 bases at V and 4 bases at J, with 10 bases between. CDR3 DNA sequence: TGCAGTGGCGGGGTAGGCACTGAAGCTTTCTTT. This codes for CSGGVGTEAFF.

The rearrangement links TRBV28 to TRBJ2-7; 9 bases align to TRBD1. V lost 6 bases and J lost 7; bases outside the gene matches: 4. This CDR3 region has 12 residues. The V gene's germline CDR1 is MDHEN and CDR2 SYDVKM. CDR3 residues: CASRATGGEQYV. The CDR3 DNA sequence: TGTGCCAGCAGAGCGACAGGGGGAGAGCAGTACGTC.

This clone was picked up one time. This chain connects TRBV4-2 to TRBJ1-4; 8 bases are shared with TRBD1. The V gene end was trimmed by 1 base and the J gene end by 7 bases; junction bases not matched to a gene: 8. Germline assignment: CDR1 LGHNA and CDR2 YNFKEQ. The CDR3 is made up of 16 amino acids. The CDR3 sequence is CASSQVGTGASEKLFF. CDR3 coding DNA: TGTGCCAGCAGCCAAGTGGGGACAGGAGCTAGTGAAAAACTGTTTTTT.

This chain joins TRBV29-1 and TRBJ2-3; D is unclear. V lost 7 bases and J 2 bases, leaving 7 bases between the germline ends. The CDR3 runs to 11 residues. CDR1 SQVTM and CDR2 ANQGSEA come from the germline V gene. CDR3 coding DNA: TGCAGCGCGTCACCCACAGATACGCAGTATTTT. It is translated as CSASPTDTQYF.

The chain combines TRBV7-2 with TRBJ2-7, with D unclear. Trimming pared 5 bases from V and 3 bases from J, leaving 8 bases between. Germline loops: CDR1 SGHTA, CDR2 FQGNSA. There are 12 residues in the CDR3. The chain's CDR3 is CASSRQSYEQYF. For the CDR3, the DNA is TGTGCCAGCAGCCGTCAAAGCTACGAGCAGTACTTC. The whole variable domain, remainder taken from reference TRBV7-2 and TRBJ2-7, is GAGVSQSPSNKVTEKGKDVELRCDPISGHTALYWYRQSLGQGLEFLIYFQGNSAPDKSGLPSDRFSAERTGGSVSTLTIQRTQQEDSAVYLCASSRQSYEQYFGPGTRLTVT.

This chain links TRBV6-5 with TRBJ2-1; TRBD1 agrees at 7 bases. This CDR3 has 14 residues. CDR1 and CDR2 (germline): MNHEY, SVGAGI. The ends lost 6 bases at V and 8 bases at J; junction bases unmatched: 10. In nucleotides, the CDR3 is TGTGCCAGCAGCCCTCGGACAGGTTTGGATGAGCAGTTCTTC. Its translation is CASSPRTGLDEQFF.

The chain employs TRBV4-3 and TRBJ1-4; 8 bases agree with TRBD1. The CDR3 contains 16 residues. The V segment lost 1 base and the J segment 2 bases; nucleotides outside the gene matches: 3. The germline V gene has CDR1 LGHNA and CDR2 YSLEER. CDR3 region: CASSQGRQGTNEKLFF. In DNA form, the CDR3 reads TGCGCCAGCAGCCAAGGGAGACAGGGGACTAATGAAAAACTGTTTTTT.

This clone was recorded a few times. The genes are TRBV5-6 and TRBJ1-1, with unresolved D. Germline CDR1 SGHDT, CDR2 YYEEEE. V was cut by 0 bases and J by 4 bases, with 13 bases left in between. CDR3 length: 15 residues. The CDR3 loop is CASSLAGVGGTEAFF. The CDR3 DNA is TGTGCCAGCAGCTTGGCCGGGGTAGGCGGCACTGAAGCTTTCTTT.

This clone was seen only a few times. This chain joins TRBV5-4 and TRBJ2-7; D is possibly TRBD2 (5 bases). This CDR3 region has 15 residues. From germline, CDR1 is SGHNT and CDR2 YYREEE (reference sequence). Trimming took 0 bases from V and 3 from J, leaving 13 bases between them. This CDR3 is CASSLGSGRIYEQYF. In nucleotides, the CDR3 is TGTGCCAGCAGCTTGGGCAGCGGAAGGATCTACGAGCAGTACTTC.

The sample holds a few counts of this clone. The chain has TRBV19 and TRBJ2-7; 14 bases fit TRBD2. V shed 9 bases and J 1 base; nucleotides not matched to a gene: 5. Germline V gene lookup returns CDR1 LNHDA and CDR2 SQIVND (reference sequence). The CDR3 has 15 amino acids. This chain's CDR3 is CASGLAGGGSYEQYF. CDR3 DNA: TGTGCCAGCGGACTAGCGGGAGGAGGGTCCTACGAGCAGTACTTC. Full variable domain (missing parts from reference TRBV19 and TRBJ2-7): DGGITQSPKYLFRKEGQNVTLSCEQNLNHDAMYWYRQDPGQGLRLIYYSQIVNDFQKGDIAEGYSVSREKKESFPLTVTSAQKNPTAFYLCASGLAGGGSYEQYFGPGTRLTVT.

The gene calls are TRBV5-6 and TRBJ1-5; D gene unclear. The length of the CDR3 is 16 residues. The V end lost 2 bases, the J end lost 1 base, and 13 bases lay between the germline ends. Germline V gives CDR1 SGHDT, CDR2 YYEEEE. CDR3 loop: CASSLYQLRSNQPQHF. CDR3 nucleotide sequence: TGTGCCAGCAGCTTATATCAATTGAGAAGCAATCAGCCCCAGCATTTT.

This clone showed up just a few times. The chain recombines TRBV6-1 with TRBJ1-5; D is ambiguous. Germline CDR1 and CDR2: MNHNS and SASEGT. The CDR3 sequence is 13 residues long. V was cut by 2 bases and J by 4 bases, with 6 bases left in between. For the CDR3, the DNA is TGTGCCAGCAGTGAAAACTGGAATCAGCCCCAGCATTTT. Protein product: CASSENWNQPQHF.

By share, this clone counts as medium-sized. The chain recombines TRBV5-4 with TRBJ2-5; 16 bases align to TRBD2. The CDR3 consists of 17 residues. The germline V gene encodes CDR1 SGHNT and CDR2 YYREEE (reference sequence). J gave up 5 bases and V 0 bases, and 4 bases lay outside the gene matches. The CDR3 nucleotides are TGTGCCAGCAGCTTGGCAGCGGGACTAGCGGGGGGGGAGACCCAGTACTTC. As protein: CASSLAAGLAGGETQYF. Full variable domain (remainder filled in from reference TRBV5-4 and TRBJ2-5): ETGVTQSPTHLIKTRGQQVTLRCSSQSGHNTVSWYQQALGQGPQFIFQYYREEENGRGNFPPRFSGLQFPNYSSELNVNALELDDSALYLCASSLAAGLAGGETQYFGPGTRLLVL.